The 26 T cell receptor beta chains given below trace back to one sample, sequenced in a study of shared clonotypes between healthy human individuals. Libraries were prepared by immunoSEQ multiplex PCR; TCRdb keeps only in-frame clonotypes and omits some of them. The sample carries about 770,000 clones, just under 75% recorded once. Sequencing was done on a sample of memory CD4+ T cells sorted from blood. Subset denoted: CD45RA-negative fraction. The receptor source for this set is a woman aged 25 to 39 in good health.

In its sample, this clone was seen once. The chain combines TRBV18 with TRBJ2-7; no firm D call. The CDR3 spans 13 residues. Germline V gene data show CDR1 as KGHSH and CDR2 as LQKENI. Trimming took off 1 base at V and 5 bases at J, with 9 bases between the two ends. The CDR3 spells CASSPQGRNEQYF. In nucleotides, the CDR3 is TGTGCCAGCTCACCACAGGGCCGGAACGAGCAGTACTTC.

There are many counts of this clone. The CDR3 DNA reads as TGTGCCAGCAGTGACCAGGGGCCGAACACTGAAGCTTTCTTT. Its translation: CASSDQGPNTEAFF. The chain has TRBV2 and TRBJ1-1; a possible D gene is TRBD1 (6 bases). The CDR3 covers 14 residues. Germline V gene sequence: CDR1 SNHLY, CDR2 FYNNEI. Trimming took 3 bases from V and 1 from J, leaving 9 bases between them.

The chain joins TRBV30 to TRBJ1-2; TRBD1 matches 10 bases. After removal of 8 bases from V and 6 bases from J, the junction contained 12 bases not matched to a gene. The germline gives CDR1 GTSNPN, CDR2 SVGIG (reference sequence). This CDR3 has 14 residues. CDR3 sequence (DNA): TGTGCCCGGTCGATCCGGACAGGGGGGGATGGCTACACCTTC. This translates into CARSIRTGGDGYTF. Filled out from reference TRBV30 and TRBJ1-2, the complete variable domain reads SQTIHQWPATLVQPVGSPLSLECTVEGTSNPNLYWYRQAAGRGLQLLFYSVGIGQISSEVPQNLSASRPQDRQFILSSKKLLLSDSGFYLCARSIRTGGDGYTFGSGTRLTVV.

This chain links TRBV11-3 with TRBJ2-7, with 10 bases lining up with TRBD1. Trimming at V came to 5 bases and at J to 2 bases, leaving 15 bases not matched to a gene. CDR1 and CDR2 from the germline V gene are SGHNT and YENEEA. CDR3 length equals 18 residues. The CDR3 DNA follows: TGTGCCAGCAGCCCCGGGACAGGGGCTCCCCGTGGGACCTACGAGCAGTACTTC. Residues: CASSPGTGAPRGTYEQYF.

This chain joins TRBV30 and TRBJ2-5, with D unclear. CDR1 and CDR2 (germline): GTSNPN, SVGIG (reference sequence). Trimming took 1 base from V and 5 from J, leaving 11 bases between them. This CDR3 region has 13 residues. CDR3 nucleotides: TGTGCCTGGAGTGCAAGCCATATGGAGACCCAGTACTTC. Its protein is CAWSASHMETQYF.

V and J are TRBV4-2 and TRBJ1-5, with TRBD1 matching 9 bases. The germline CDR1 and CDR2 sequences are LGHNA and YNFKEQ. V shed 4 bases and J 10 bases; nucleotides not matched to a gene: 8. This CDR3 has 14 amino acids. The CDR3: CASSPDRGEGPQHF. In nucleotides, the CDR3 is TGTGCCAGCAGCCCCGACAGGGGGGAGGGTCCCCAGCATTTT.

This clone was counted a few times. This sample also contains other DNA sequences that code for the same CDR3. J is TRBJ2-1 and V is TRBV18; no firm D call. The germline V gene encodes CDR1 KGHSH and CDR2 LQKENI. The CDR3 has 11 residues. The ends were cut back, 5 bases at V and 7 bases at J, with 6 bases in the middle. CDR3 sequence: CASSGGNEQFF. The CDR3 DNA is TGTGCCAGCTCAGGTGGAAATGAGCAGTTCTTC.

Turning to this clone: The same CDR3 can be traced to other DNA sequences in this sample. The chain couples TRBV5-1 to TRBJ1-3, with 7 bases that match TRBD1. The germline gives CDR1 SGHRS, CDR2 YFSETQ. This CDR3 is built from 14 residues. With 4 bases clipped from V and 4 bases from J, the junction kept 5 bases outside the gene matches. CDR3 nucleotides: TGCGCCAGCAGCCCTGGGACAGAAGGAAACACCATATATTTT. Its protein product is CASSPGTEGNTIYF.

This clone showed up just a few times. CDR3 sequence (DNA): TGTGCCAGCAGCTTTAGCGGAGAGAGCTCCTACGAGCAGTACTTC. This translates into CASSFSGESSYEQYF. The chain is built from TRBV9 and TRBJ2-7, with D perhaps matching TRBD2 (6 bases). The CDR3 sequence is 15 residues long. The germline V gene encodes CDR1 SGDLS and CDR2 YYNGEE. Trimming cost V 4 bases and J 0 bases, with 14 bases left between them.

This clone was seen once. This chain uses TRBV10-2 with TRBJ2-1, with 7 bases fitting TRBD2. The trim removed 6 bases at V and 2 bases at J, leaving 4 bases unmatched. The CDR3 loop spans 14 amino acids. Germline V gene sequence: CDR1 WSHSY, CDR2 SAAADI. Here the CDR3 reads CASRGRAAYNEQFF. CDR3 DNA sequence: TGCGCCAGCAGGGGGAGGGCTGCCTACAATGAGCAGTTCTTC.

This clone was seen only once. V usage is TRBV11-2 and J usage is TRBJ2-1; tentative D call: TRBD1 (6 bases). Germline V lookup: CDR1 SGHAT, CDR2 FQNNGV. The CDR3 is made up of 16 amino acids. Deletions cut 6 bases from V and 7 bases from J, with 22 bases between. As DNA, the CDR3 is TGTGCCAGCAGTTCAGTCGGTGCAGGGGCGCAGAATGAGCAGTTCTTC. Translation: CASSSVGAGAQNEQFF. The variable domain in full, completed from reference TRBV11-2 and TRBJ2-1, reads EAGVAQSPRYKIIEKRQSVAFWCNPISGHATLYWYQQILGQGPKLLIQFQNNGVVDDSQLPKDRFSAERLKGVDSTLKIQPAKLEDSAVYLCASSSVGAGAQNEQFFGPGTRLTVL.

The gene calls are TRBV2 and TRBJ2-7; TRBD2 aligns across 9 bases. CDR1 and CDR2 (germline): SNHLY, FYNNEI. There are 14 residues in the CDR3. Trimming at V came to 7 bases and at J to 3 bases, leaving 7 bases not matched to a gene. The CDR3 nucleotides are TGTGCCAGCAAGAGACTAGCGGTAGACTACGAGCAGTACTTC. Translated, it gives CASKRLAVDYEQYF.

This clone was detected a few times. At the DNA level, this CDR3 is encoded by other sequences in the same sample as well. The CDR3: CASSEARGSQPQHF. The CDR3 coding sequence is TGTGCCAGCAGTGAAGCCAGAGGGAGTCAGCCCCAGCATTTT. The chain employs TRBV2 and TRBJ1-5; D gene unclear. Germline lookup yields CDR1 SNHLY and CDR2 FYNNEI. The length of the CDR3 is 14 residues. Trimming pared 0 bases from V and 6 bases from J, leaving 9 bases between. The whole variable domain, remainder taken from reference TRBV2 and TRBJ1-5, is EPEVTQTPSHQVTQMGQEVILRCVPISNHLYFYWYRQILGQKVEFLVSFYNNEISEKSEIFDDQFSVERPDGSNFTLKIRSTKLEDSAMYFCASSEARGSQPQHFGDGTRLSIL.

V and J are TRBV18 and TRBJ2-3, with a weak D call TRBD1 (5 bases). The length of the CDR3 is 15 residues. Per germline, CDR1 KGHSH and CDR2 LQKENI. Trimming pared 3 bases from V and 0 bases from J, leaving 10 bases between. CDR3 sequence (DNA): TGTGCCAGCTCACCGGGCAGGGCTAGCACAGATACGCAGTATTTT. Translation: CASSPGRASTDTQYF.

The chain carries TRBV5-1 and TRBJ2-7, with D possibly matching TRBD2 (6 bases). The germline V gene has CDR1 SGHRS and CDR2 YFSETQ. The CDR3 spans 16 residues. The V and J ends lost 0 bases and 3 bases respectively, with 16 bases between them. The CDR3: CASSLGERVPLYEQYF. CDR3 sequence (DNA): TGCGCCAGCAGCTTGGGGGAGCGGGTTCCTCTCTACGAGCAGTACTTC.

The chain employs TRBV28 and TRBJ1-2; D is unresolved. CDR3 length: 12 amino acids. Trimming shortened V by 3 bases and J by 5 bases, and 7 bases separated the two germline ends. Germline values: CDR1 MDHEN, CDR2 SYDVKM. The CDR3 sequence: CASSLTLYGYTF. CDR3 nucleotides: TGTGCCAGCAGTTTGACTTTATATGGCTACACCTTC.

The gene calls are TRBV19 and TRBJ2-6, with D perhaps matching TRBD1 or TRBD2 (5 bases each). CDR1 is LNHDA and CDR2 is SQIVND in the germline V gene (reference sequence). The CDR3 contains 16 residues. Trimming cost V 10 bases and J 0 bases, with 16 bases left between them. The CDR3: CATKGTAPSGANVLTF. DNA for the CDR3: TGTGCCACCAAGGGGACGGCCCCCTCTGGGGCCAACGTCCTGACTTTC.

The gene calls are TRBV18 and TRBJ1-5; no firm D call. The CDR3 loop spans 15 amino acids. Germline V gives CDR1 KGHSH, CDR2 LQKENI. V lost 6 bases to trimming and J lost 4 bases, with 16 bases between them. The chain's CDR3 is CASSPDIATNQPQHF. CDR3 DNA sequence: TGTGCCAGCTCCCCCGACATCGCTACAAATCAGCCCCAGCATTTT.

This clone was detected only once. The chain employs TRBV6-5 and TRBJ1-3, with D possibly being TRBD1 (6 bases). This CDR3 contains 15 residues. CDR1 is MNHEY and CDR2 is SVGAGI in the germline V gene. Trimming cost V 6 bases and J 2 bases, with 14 bases left between them. The CDR3: CASRGASRPGNTIYF. The CDR3, as DNA: TGTGCCAGCAGGGGGGCTAGCAGACCTGGAAACACCATATATTTT.

The chain is built from TRBV5-6 and TRBJ1-2, with a tentative D call TRBD1 (5 bases). The germline V gene has CDR1 SGHDT and CDR2 YYEEEE. The CDR3 runs to 15 residues. V lost 1 base and J 2 bases, leaving 12 bases between the germline ends. For the CDR3, the DNA is TGTGCCAGCAGCTTGTGGCAGGGCAAGAACTATGGCTACACCTTC. It translates to CASSLWQGKNYGYTF.

This clone came up a few times. CDR3 sequence reads: CASSSLGQSNEKLFF. The CDR3 bases are TGTGCCAGCAGCTCCCTGGGACAGTCTAATGAAAAACTGTTTTTT. The chain is built from TRBV5-8 and TRBJ1-4; 7 bases map to TRBD1. The germline CDR1 and CDR2 sequences are SGHTS and YDEGEE. The V gene end was trimmed by 3 bases and the J gene end by 3 bases; junction bases not matched to a gene: 5. The CDR3 sequence is 15 residues long. The whole variable domain, remainder taken from reference TRBV5-8 and TRBJ1-4, is EAGVTQSPTHLIKTRGQQATLRCSPISGHTSVYWYQQALGLGLQFLLWYDEGEERNRGNFPPRFSGRQFPNYSSELNVNALELEDSALYLCASSSLGQSNEKLFFGSGTQLSVL.

This chain connects TRBV28 to TRBJ2-7; 8 nucleotides line up with TRBD2. This CDR3 is 13 amino acids long. Germline CDR1 reads MDHEN; CDR2 reads SYDVKM. V was pared by 6 bases and J by 6 bases, with 7 bases of the junction left unmatched. CDR3 region: CASSPGLAGEQYF. Here the CDR3 DNA reads TGTGCCAGCAGCCCTGGACTAGCCGGCGAGCAGTACTTC.

The chain links TRBV7-2 to TRBJ2-4, with D maybe TRBD2 (6 bases). This CDR3 has 15 amino acids. The ends were cut back, 5 bases at V and 8 bases at J, with 19 bases in the middle. The germline V gene has CDR1 SGHTA and CDR2 FQGNSA. The CDR3 DNA is TGTGCCAGCAGCCCGCGACAAAGAAGGGAGGACATTCAGTACTTC. It is translated as CASSPRQRREDIQYF.

The DNA for the CDR3 is TGTGCCAGCAGTGTGGGGGGAGGTTCCTACAATGAGCAGTTCTTC. Its protein product is CASSVGGGSYNEQFF. This chain uses TRBV25-1 with TRBJ2-1; D might be TRBD2 (6 bases). Trimming shortened V by 4 bases and J by 1 base, and 11 bases separated the two germline ends. The CDR3 is 15 amino acids. The V gene's germline CDR1 is MGHDK and CDR2 SYGVNS.

V gene TRBV27 combines with J gene TRBJ2-1; 7 bases agree with TRBD1. There are 14 residues in the CDR3. The germline V gene encodes CDR1 MNHEY and CDR2 SMNVEV (reference sequence). Losses at the gene ends were 4 bases for V and 10 bases for J; bases not matched to a gene: 10. This CDR3 reads CASSSLDRVVEQFF. CDR3 DNA: TGTGCCAGCAGTTCCCTAGACAGGGTAGTGGAGCAGTTCTTC.

The chain combines TRBV19 with TRBJ1-5, with D hard to call. V lost 6 bases and J 6 bases, leaving 18 bases between the germline ends. There are 15 residues in the CDR3. CDR1 and CDR2 from the germline V gene are LNHDA and SQIVND (reference sequence). Here the CDR3 reads CASSSPRGSGQPQHF. CDR3 nucleotides: TGTGCCAGTAGCTCTCCTCGGGGTTCGGGTCAGCCCCAGCATTTT.